The next 14 T cell receptor beta chains were all read from a single sample in a study of cytomegalovirus exposure and HLA in healthy donors. In the PCR, 60 Vbeta and 13 Jbeta primers were used. The table came from immunoSEQ multiplex PCR; TCRdb's copy has only in-frame clones and leaves some out. The table includes approximately 200,000 clones, 65% to 90% detected once. Sequenced material: PBMCs. The receptors shown here come from a girl aged 10-17 years in good health and CMV-seronegative.

Worth noting for this clone: Other DNA sequences in this specimen translate into the identical CDR3. J is TRBJ2-1 and V is TRBV4-2, with D possibly matching TRBD2 (7 bases). Germline CDR1 and CDR2: LGHNA and YNFKEQ. The CDR3 sequence is 14 residues long. The ends were cut back, 4 bases at V and 4 bases at J, with 11 bases in the middle. CDR3 region: CASSRGGGYNEQFF. The CDR3 coding sequence is TGTGCCAGCAGCCGAGGGGGAGGGTACAATGAGCAGTTCTTC.

The chain combines TRBV10-2 with TRBJ1-1; D is undetermined. V was trimmed by 6 bases and J by 0 bases, leaving 11 bases between them. This CDR3 has 14 amino acids. Per germline, CDR1 WSHSY and CDR2 SAAADI. The CDR3 protein is CASSQAVMNTEAFF. In nucleotides, the CDR3 is TGCGCCAGCAGCCAGGCCGTAATGAACACTGAAGCTTTCTTT.

The chain joins TRBV11-3 to TRBJ2-1; D is perhaps TRBD2 (6 bases). The CDR3 covers 15 residues. The ends were cut back, 5 bases at V and 4 bases at J, with 15 bases in the middle. Germline V lookup: CDR1 SGHNT, CDR2 YENEEA. CDR3 in amino acids: CASSLSLGTYNEQFF. CDR3 DNA sequence: TGTGCCAGCAGCCTAAGTTTGGGGACTTACAATGAGCAGTTCTTC. Combining the CDR3 with reference TRBV11-3 and TRBJ2-1 gives the whole variable domain EAGVVQSPRYKIIEKKQPVAFWCNPISGHNTLYWYLQNLGQGPELLIRYENEEAVDDSQLPKDRFSAERLKGVDSTLKIQPAELGDSAVYLCASSLSLGTYNEQFFGPGTRLTVL.

The chain is built from TRBV5-6 and TRBJ2-3, with 9 bases lining up with TRBD2. V was clipped by 0 bases and J by 4 bases; unmatched bases: 3. Looked up from germline, CDR1 is SGHDT and CDR2 is YYEEEE. This CDR3 contains 15 residues. This CDR3 is CASSLAGLASDTQYF. The CDR3 nucleotides read TGTGCCAGCAGCTTGGCGGGACTAGCATCAGATACGCAGTATTTT.

J is TRBJ2-1 and V is TRBV5-4; a weak D match, TRBD2 (6 bases). Germline V gene data show CDR1 as SGHNT and CDR2 as YYREEE (reference sequence). Deletions cut 0 bases from V and 9 bases from J, with 10 bases between. The CDR3 runs to 13 residues. CDR3 coding DNA: TGTGCCAGCAGCTTGGCCGCGGGAAGTGAGCAGTTCTTC. Translation: CASSLAAGSEQFF.

This rearrangement joins TRBV4-2 to TRBJ2-1, with 9 nucleotides matching TRBD2. J lost 6 bases, V lost 6 bases, and 12 bases had no gene match. Germline V gene data show CDR1 as LGHNA and CDR2 as YNFKEQ. The CDR3 has 16 residues. The CDR3, as DNA: TGTGCCAGCAGTCCGGTCGTGGCGGGGGGGGTCAATGAGCAGTTCTTC. As protein: CASSPVVAGGVNEQFF.

The rearrangement uses TRBV11-2 and TRBJ2-5; D is perhaps TRBD2 (6 bases). This CDR3 is built from 16 residues. V lost 3 bases to trimming and J lost 5 bases, with 19 bases between them. CDR1 is SGHAT, CDR2 FQNNGV, per germline. As DNA, the CDR3 is TGTGCCAGCAGCTTTTTCGTTGGAGGGAGTGGTGAGACCCAGTACTTC. It codes for CASSFFVGGSGETQYF.

The chain recombines TRBV18 with TRBJ1-6; 11 nucleotides match TRBD1. The CDR3 consists of 20 residues. The V and J ends lost 5 bases and 0 bases, in that order; junction bases with no gene match: 12. CDR1 is KGHSH, CDR2 LQKENI, per germline. As DNA, the CDR3 is TGTGCCAGCTCAAGGACAGGGGGCTCTTCAGGGGGCTCCTATAATTCACCCCTCCACTTT. Residues: CASSRTGGSSGGSYNSPLHF.

This sequence joins TRBV2 and TRBJ2-3; 7 positions match TRBD2. The CDR3 runs 17 residues. Germline CDR1 SNHLY, CDR2 FYNNEI. With 4 bases clipped from V and 6 bases from J, the junction kept 16 bases outside the gene matches. CDR3 in amino acids: CASSGKNLGTIVDTQYF. The CDR3 bases are TGTGCCAGCAGTGGAAAGAATCTGGGGACTATTGTCGATACGCAGTATTTT.

This clone occurred a few times. The genes are TRBV5-6 and TRBJ2-2, with D possibly TRBD2 on 5 matching bases. The length of the CDR3 is 17 residues. V was shortened by 1 base and J by 1 base, with 14 bases between the two germline ends. The germline CDR1 and CDR2 sequences are SGHDT and YYEEEE. The CDR3: CASSLSVWERNTGELFF. For the CDR3, the DNA is TGTGCCAGCAGCTTGAGTGTTTGGGAGAGGAACACCGGGGAGCTGTTTTTT.

This chain connects TRBV5-4 to TRBJ2-5, with D possibly matching TRBD2 (6 bases). CDR1 and CDR2 from the germline V gene are SGHNT and YYREEE (reference sequence). The CDR3 is made up of 14 amino acids. V was trimmed by 6 bases and J by 4 bases, leaving 16 bases between them. The CDR3 spells CASTLWGERETQYF. The CDR3 nucleotides are TGTGCCAGCACCCTGTGGGGGGAGCGAGAGACCCAGTACTTC.

This clone turned up a few times. At one boundary the junction diverges from the germline segment, which might be a read error. The chain carries TRBV9 and TRBJ1-4; unclear D gene. There are 14 residues in the CDR3. Looked up from germline, CDR1 is SGDLS and CDR2 is YYNGEE. The CDR3 is CASSALSTSEKLFF. CDR3 nucleotide sequence: TGTGCCAGCAGCGCCTTATCCACTAGTGAAAAACTGTTTTTT.

The CDR3 nucleotides are TGTGCCAGCAGTTTCCTGGGGGCCACTAATGAAAAACTGTTTTTT. Amino acid sequence: CASSFLGATNEKLFF. The chain joins TRBV27 to TRBJ1-4; a weak D match, TRBD1 (6 bases). CDR1 MNHEY and CDR2 SMNVEV come from the germline V gene (reference sequence). V was pared by 3 bases and J by 2 bases, with 10 bases between. The CDR3 spans 15 residues.

The chain combines TRBV4-3 with TRBJ2-2; 8 nucleotides match TRBD1. CDR1 is LGHNA and CDR2 is YSLEER in the germline V gene. Trimming removed 4 bases from V and 4 bases from J; junction bases left unmatched: 5. The CDR3 covers 15 residues. CDR3 coding DNA: TGCGCCAGCAGCCGGCGGACAGGGTCCACCGGGGAGCTGTTTTTT. This gives the protein CASSRRTGSTGELFF.